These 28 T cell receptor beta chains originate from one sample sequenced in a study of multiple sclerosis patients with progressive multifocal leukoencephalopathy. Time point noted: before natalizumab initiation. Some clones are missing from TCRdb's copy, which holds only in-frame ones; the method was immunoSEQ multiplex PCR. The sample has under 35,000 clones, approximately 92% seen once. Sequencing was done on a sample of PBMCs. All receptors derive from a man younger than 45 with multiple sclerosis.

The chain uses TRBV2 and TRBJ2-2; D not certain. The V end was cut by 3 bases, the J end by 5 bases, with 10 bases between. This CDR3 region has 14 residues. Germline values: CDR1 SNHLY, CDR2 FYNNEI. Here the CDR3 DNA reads TGTGCCAGCAGTGACCCCCATAGAACCGGGGAGCTGTTTTTT. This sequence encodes CASSDPHRTGELFF.

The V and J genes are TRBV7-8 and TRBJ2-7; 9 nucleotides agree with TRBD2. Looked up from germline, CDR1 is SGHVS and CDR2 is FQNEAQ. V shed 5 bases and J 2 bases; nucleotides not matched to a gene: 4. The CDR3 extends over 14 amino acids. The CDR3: CASSPLAGPYEQYF. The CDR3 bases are TGTGCCAGCAGCCCTCTAGCGGGACCCTACGAGCAGTACTTC.

The CDR3: CASSRIGVSYNEQFF. Here the CDR3 DNA reads TGTGCCAGCAGCAGAATCGGGGTCTCCTACAATGAGCAGTTCTTC. V and J are TRBV13 and TRBJ2-1; tentatively, D is TRBD2 (5 bases). Germline V gene sequence: CDR1 PRHDT, CDR2 FYEKMQ (reference sequence). The CDR3 spans 15 residues. Trimming took off 5 bases at V and 0 bases at J, with 11 bases between the two ends.

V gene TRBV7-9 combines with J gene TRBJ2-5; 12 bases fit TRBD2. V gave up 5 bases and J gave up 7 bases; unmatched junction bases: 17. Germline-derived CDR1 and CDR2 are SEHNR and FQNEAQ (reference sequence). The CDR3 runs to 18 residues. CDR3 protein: CASSPPTGGGGLAGTQYF. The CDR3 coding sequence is TGTGCCAGCAGCCCGCCGACAGGGGGCGGGGGACTAGCGGGGACCCAGTACTTC.

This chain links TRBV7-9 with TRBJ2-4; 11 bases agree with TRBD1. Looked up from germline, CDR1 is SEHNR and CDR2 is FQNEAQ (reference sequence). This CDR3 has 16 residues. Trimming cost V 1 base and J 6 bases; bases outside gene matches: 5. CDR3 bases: TGTGCCAGCAGCTTAGACGGACAGGGGGCAGTAAACATTCAGTACTTC. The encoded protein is CASSLDGQGAVNIQYF.

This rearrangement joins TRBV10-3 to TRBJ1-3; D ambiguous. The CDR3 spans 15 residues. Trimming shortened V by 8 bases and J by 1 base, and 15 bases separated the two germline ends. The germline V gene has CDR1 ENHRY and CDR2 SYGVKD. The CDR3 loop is CAISPLGKSGNTIYF. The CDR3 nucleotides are TGTGCCATCTCCCCCTTAGGGAAGTCTGGAAACACCATATATTTT.

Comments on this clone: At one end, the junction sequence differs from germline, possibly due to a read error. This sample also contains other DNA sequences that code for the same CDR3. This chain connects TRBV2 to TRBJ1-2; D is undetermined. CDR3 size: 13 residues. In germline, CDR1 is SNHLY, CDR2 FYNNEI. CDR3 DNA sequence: TGTGCCAGCAGTGATGGAGGGAACTATGGCTACACCTTT. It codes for CASSDGGNYGYTF.

The CDR3 sequence: CAISATGELFF. For the CDR3, the DNA is TGTGCCATCAGTGCTACCGGGGAGCTGTTTTTT. The rearrangement joins TRBV10-3 to TRBJ2-2; no clear D gene. The CDR3 extends over 11 amino acids. The ends were cut back, 4 bases at V and 5 bases at J, with 2 bases in the middle. Looked up from germline, CDR1 is ENHRY and CDR2 is SYGVKD.

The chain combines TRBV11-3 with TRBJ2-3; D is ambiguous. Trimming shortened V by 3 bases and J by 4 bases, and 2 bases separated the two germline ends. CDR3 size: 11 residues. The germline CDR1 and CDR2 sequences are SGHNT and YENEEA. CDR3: CASSLSDTQYF. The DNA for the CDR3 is TGTGCCAGCAGCTTGTCAGATACGCAGTATTTT. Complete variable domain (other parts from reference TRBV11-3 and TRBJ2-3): EAGVVQSPRYKIIEKKQPVAFWCNPISGHNTLYWYLQNLGQGPELLIRYENEEAVDDSQLPKDRFSAERLKGVDSTLKIQPAELGDSAVYLCASSLSDTQYFGPGTRLTVL.

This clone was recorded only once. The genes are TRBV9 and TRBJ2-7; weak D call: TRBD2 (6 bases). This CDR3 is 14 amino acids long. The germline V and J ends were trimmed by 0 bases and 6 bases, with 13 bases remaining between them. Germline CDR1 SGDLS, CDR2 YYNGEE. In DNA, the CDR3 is TGTGCCAGCAGCGTAGAACCTAGCGCGGTCGAGCAGTACTTC. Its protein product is CASSVEPSAVEQYF.

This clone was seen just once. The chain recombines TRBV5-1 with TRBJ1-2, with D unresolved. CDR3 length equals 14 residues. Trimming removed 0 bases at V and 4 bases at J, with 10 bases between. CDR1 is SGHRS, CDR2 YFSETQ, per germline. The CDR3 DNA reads TGCGCCAGCAGCTTGGGGAAAGCATTCTATGGCTACACCTTC. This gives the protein CASSLGKAFYGYTF.

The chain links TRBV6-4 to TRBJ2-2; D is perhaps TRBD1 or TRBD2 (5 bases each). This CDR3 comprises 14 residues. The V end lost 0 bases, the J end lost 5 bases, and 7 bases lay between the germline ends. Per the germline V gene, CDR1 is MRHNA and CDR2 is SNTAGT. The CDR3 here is CASSDSGVTGELFF. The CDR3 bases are TGTGCCAGCAGTGACTCGGGGGTTACCGGGGAGCTGTTTTTT.

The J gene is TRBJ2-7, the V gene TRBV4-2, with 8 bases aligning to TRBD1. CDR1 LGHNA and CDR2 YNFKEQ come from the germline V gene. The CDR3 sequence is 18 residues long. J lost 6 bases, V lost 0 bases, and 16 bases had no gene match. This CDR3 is CASSQDLPRQGLVGEQYF. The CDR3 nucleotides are TGTGCCAGCAGCCAAGATCTCCCGAGACAGGGGCTGGTCGGCGAGCAGTACTTC.

CDR3 residues: CASSQAGLAVYNEQFF. The CDR3 DNA reads as TGCGCCAGCAGCCAAGCCGGACTAGCGGTATACAATGAGCAGTTCTTC. The gene calls are TRBV4-1 and TRBJ2-1; 10 bases align to TRBD2. The CDR3 loop spans 16 amino acids. With 1 base clipped from V and 4 bases from J, the junction kept 4 bases outside the gene matches. The germline V gene encodes CDR1 MGHRA and CDR2 YSYEKL.

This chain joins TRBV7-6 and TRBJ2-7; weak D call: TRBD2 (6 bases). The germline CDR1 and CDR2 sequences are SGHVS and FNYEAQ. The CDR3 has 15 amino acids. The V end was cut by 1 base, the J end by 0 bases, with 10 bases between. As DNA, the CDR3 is TGTGCCAGCAGCTTAGAGACGACTAGCTCCTACGAGCAGTACTTC. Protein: CASSLETTSSYEQYF.

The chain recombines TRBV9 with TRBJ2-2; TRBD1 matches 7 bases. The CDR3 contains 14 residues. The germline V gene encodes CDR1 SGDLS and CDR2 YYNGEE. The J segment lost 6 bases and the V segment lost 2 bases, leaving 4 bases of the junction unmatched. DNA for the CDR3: TGTGCCAGCAGCGTGAGACAGGGTCCCGGGGAGCTGTTTTTT. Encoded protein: CASSVRQGPGELFF.

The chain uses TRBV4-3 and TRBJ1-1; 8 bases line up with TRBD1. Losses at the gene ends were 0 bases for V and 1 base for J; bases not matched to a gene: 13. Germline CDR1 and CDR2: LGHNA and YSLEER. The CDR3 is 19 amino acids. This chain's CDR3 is CASSQDFWGGTGQNTEAFF. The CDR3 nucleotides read TGCGCCAGCAGCCAAGATTTCTGGGGCGGGACAGGTCAGAACACTGAAGCTTTCTTT.

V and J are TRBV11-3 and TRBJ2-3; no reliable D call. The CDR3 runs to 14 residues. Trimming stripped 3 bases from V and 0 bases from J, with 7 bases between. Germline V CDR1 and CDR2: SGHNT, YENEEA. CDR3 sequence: CASSFRHSTDTQYF. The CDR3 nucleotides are TGTGCCAGCAGCTTTCGACACAGCACAGATACGCAGTATTTT. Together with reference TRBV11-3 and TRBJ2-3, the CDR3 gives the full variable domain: EAGVVQSPRYKIIEKKQPVAFWCNPISGHNTLYWYLQNLGQGPELLIRYENEEAVDDSQLPKDRFSAERLKGVDSTLKIQPAELGDSAVYLCASSFRHSTDTQYFGPGTRLTVL.

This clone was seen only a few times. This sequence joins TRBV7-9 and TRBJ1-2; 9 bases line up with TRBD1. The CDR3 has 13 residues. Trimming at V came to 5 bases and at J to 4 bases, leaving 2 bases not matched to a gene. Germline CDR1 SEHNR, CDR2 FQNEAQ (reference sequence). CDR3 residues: CASSQDRGYGYTF. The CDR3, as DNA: TGTGCCAGCAGCCAGGACAGGGGCTATGGCTACACCTTC.

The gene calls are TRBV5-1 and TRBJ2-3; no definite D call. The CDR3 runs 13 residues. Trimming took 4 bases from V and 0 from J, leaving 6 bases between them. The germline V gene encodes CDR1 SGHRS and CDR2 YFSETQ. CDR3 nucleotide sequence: TGCGCCAGCAGCCCCGGGAGCACAGATACGCAGTATTTT. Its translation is CASSPGSTDTQYF.

CDR3 DNA: TGTGCCAGCTCACCACTCGGACTAGTTGCTGGAAACACCATATATTTT. This translates into CASSPLGLVAGNTIYF. This chain uses TRBV18 with TRBJ1-3; no clear D. CDR3 length: 16 amino acids. Trimming removed 1 base from V and 2 bases from J, with 12 bases in between. Germline CDR1 KGHSH, CDR2 LQKENI.

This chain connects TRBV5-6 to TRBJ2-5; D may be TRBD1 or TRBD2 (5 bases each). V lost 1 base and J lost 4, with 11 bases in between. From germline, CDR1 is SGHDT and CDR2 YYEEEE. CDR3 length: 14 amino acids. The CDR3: CASSLKGRVETQYF. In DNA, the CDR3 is TGTGCCAGCAGCTTGAAGGGGCGGGTAGAGACCCAGTACTTC.

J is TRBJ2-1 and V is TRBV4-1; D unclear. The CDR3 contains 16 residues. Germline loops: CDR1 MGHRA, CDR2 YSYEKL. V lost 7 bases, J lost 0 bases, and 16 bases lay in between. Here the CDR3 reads CASKPSQKSSYNEQFF. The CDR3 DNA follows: TGCGCCAGCAAGCCAAGTCAGAAGAGCTCCTACAATGAGCAGTTCTTC.

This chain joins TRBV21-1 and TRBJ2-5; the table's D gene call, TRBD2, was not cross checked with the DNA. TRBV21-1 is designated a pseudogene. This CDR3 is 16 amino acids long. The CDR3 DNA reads TGTGCCAGCAGCAATCCTTTAGCGGGAGGCCAAGAGACCCAGTACTTC. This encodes CASSNPLAGGQETQYF.

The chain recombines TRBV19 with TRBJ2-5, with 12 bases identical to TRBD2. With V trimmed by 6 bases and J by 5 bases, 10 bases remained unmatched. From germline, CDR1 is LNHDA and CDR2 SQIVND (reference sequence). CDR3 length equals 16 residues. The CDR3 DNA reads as TGTGCCAGTAGCACAGGGGCTAGCGGGAGGGGTGAGACCCAGTACTTC. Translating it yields CASSTGASGRGETQYF.

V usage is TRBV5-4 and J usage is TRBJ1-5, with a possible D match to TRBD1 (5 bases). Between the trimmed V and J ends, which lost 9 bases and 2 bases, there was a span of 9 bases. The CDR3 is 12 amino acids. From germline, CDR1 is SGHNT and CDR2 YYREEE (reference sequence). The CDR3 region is CATQQGNQPQHF. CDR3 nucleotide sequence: TGTGCCACCCAACAGGGCAATCAGCCCCAGCATTTT.

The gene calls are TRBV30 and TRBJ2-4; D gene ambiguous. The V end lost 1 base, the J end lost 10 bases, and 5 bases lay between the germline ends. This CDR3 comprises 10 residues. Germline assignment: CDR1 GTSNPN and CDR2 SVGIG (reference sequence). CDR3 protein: CAWSDVIQYF. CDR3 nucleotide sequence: TGTGCCTGGAGTGACGTTATTCAGTACTTC.

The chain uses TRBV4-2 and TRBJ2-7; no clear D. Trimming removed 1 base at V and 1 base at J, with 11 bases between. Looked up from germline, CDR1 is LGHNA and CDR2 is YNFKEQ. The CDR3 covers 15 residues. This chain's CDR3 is CASSQAFWGSYEQYF. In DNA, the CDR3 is TGTGCCAGCAGCCAAGCTTTCTGGGGATCCTACGAGCAGTACTTC.